This T cell receptor (beta chain) was documented in a study of T-cell reconstitution after alpha-beta-depleted transplantation in children. In this sample, this clonotype turned up a few times. The V gene's germline CDR1 is SGDLS and CDR2 YYNGEE. The CDR3 has 15 residues. The J segment lost 4 bases and the V segment lost 4 bases, leaving 8 bases of the junction unmatched. Unique molecular identifiers featured in how the TCRbeta library was prepared. TCRdb reprocessed the PCR reads with MiXCR, giving one entry per CDR3 protein. The sample lists 400,000 to 500,000 distinct CDR3 sequences, about a tenth occurring once.

The clonotype was recovered from a human donor who donated a stem cell graft to a child with acute myeloid leukemia. The material sequenced was PBMCs from the stem cell graft donor, taken from the stem cell graft. The chain couples TRBV9 to TRBJ2-3; TRBD2 aligns across 8 bases. This chain's CDR3 is CASSRTGGPPDTQYF. The CDR3 DNA reads TGTGCCAGCAGCAGAACGGGGGGGCCGCCAGATACGCAGTATTTT. Drawing the rest from reference TRBV9 and TRBJ2-3, the complete variable domain is DSGVTQTPKHLITATGQRVTLRCSPRSGDLSVYWYQQSLDQGLQFLIQYYNGEERAKGNILERFSAQQFPDLHSELNLSSLELGDSALYFCASSRTGGPPDTQYFGPGTRLTVL.